This T cell receptor (beta chain) appears in the sequencing data of a study of control samples from healthy donors and cancer patients. In germline, CDR1 is LNHDA, CDR2 SQIVND (reference sequence). The CDR3 is 17 residues long. Trimming left V 8 bases short and J 0 bases short, with 20 bases between. Using immunoSEQ multiplex PCR, the repertoire was profiled, and TCRdb retains in-frame clones only, with some absent. This sample has 130,000 or so clones, with over 80% found just once. This TCR was sampled from a woman between 50 and 59 years old in good health. The genes are TRBV19 and TRBJ1-3; no firm D call. What was sequenced was blood. The CDR3 DNA reads TGTGCCAGTTCACCGGCCCAGTTCCATTCCTCTGGAAACACCATATATTTT. Protein sequence: CASSPAQFHSSGNTIYF.